This T cell receptor beta chain derives from a study of cytomegalovirus exposure and HLA in healthy donors (dated by TCRdb to about 2017). Background on the whole study: An earlier analysis of approximately 590 of the donors reported approximately 290 Gb of sequence data and 100 million to 130 million unique TCR beta sequences from 150 million to 200 million T cells. About 330 gigabases of sequencing data and 70 million to 100 million unique TCR sequences made up an early release that covered over 550 HLA-typed donors. Of the roughly 390 genotyped donors, approximately 83% fell in the genetic ancestry cluster associated with self-reported Caucasian donors. The study aimed to test whether signatures of past pathogen exposure could be identified by cataloging public T cell receptors. The study profiled the T cell repertoires of hundreds of subjects by immunosequencing and related them to cytomegalovirus serostatus. A separate validation cohort of over a hundred different subjects was used in addition to the 666-subject first cohort. High-throughput TCR immunosequencing, statistical association of individual TCRs with disease status, and machine learning were combined to predict cytomegalovirus infection status. A later analysis re-analyzed previously published TCR beta repertoires from 600 to 850 donors and added high-resolution HLA genotyping to study TCR occurrence patterns. In the later analysis, no new phenotypic data were used to find candidate immune exposures; instead, reliance was placed on TCR beta sequences and their occurrence across donors. To decide whether each TCR beta V gene segment behaved as functional or pseudogenic, an earlier analysis of some 600 of the donors relied on high-throughput TCR beta sequencing. Donor age, sex, ethnicity and CMV serostatus were compiled together with the repertoire data. A later genetic analysis used genome-wide SNP genotypes for 398 of the 666 donors, treating that subset as a discovery cohort. All discovery cohort repertoires had been generated using a single sequencing platform. HLA typing covered class I and class II loci at four-digit resolution. The number of typed donors differed by locus: 629-630 for A, B, C, DRB1 and DQB1; approximately 530 for DQA1; 606 for DPA1; and 400 to 480 for DPB1. Four to six DR-DQ haplotypes were handled as single units for association and clustering, since linkage in the cohort was strong. Among some 400 genotyped donors of the cohort, an average of roughly 230,000 unique TCR beta nucleotide sequences was sequenced per donor, of which about 19% were non-productive.

The CDR3, from cysteine to phenylalanine, totals 17 residues. The DNA shown is the 51-base CDR3, in frame from base 1. Sequences SGHKS (CDR1) and YYEKEE (CDR2) are obtained from the germline V gene (reference sequence). Trimming at the junction amounts to 6 bases on V and 2 bases on J, and the germline ends lie 21 bases apart. The cohort was made up of under 800 healthy bone marrow donors. At the time of sampling, every cohort member was nominally healthy, though immune exposures that went unrecorded were likely present. The donor tested CMV seropositive and was one of the 289 seropositive cohort members. A peripheral blood sample was provided by each donor, and peripheral blood mononuclear cells were used for TCR beta sequencing. The Qiagen DNeasy Blood Extraction Kit was used to extract genomic DNA from the blood cell samples. The library was made by the immunoSEQ multiplex PCR assay. The multiplex PCR relied on a mix of 60 forward primers for TCR Vbeta segments and 13 reverse primers for TCR Jbeta segments. A multiplex PCR assay on genomic DNA amplified the CDR3 region of rearranged TCR beta genes. Amplified TCR beta libraries were sequenced as 87-base-pair reads on the Illumina HiSeq System. The paper's processing steps were these. Across the 666 repertoires, a later analysis counted 60 million to 90 million unique TCR beta chains, around 10 million of which were shared by at least two donors. A nearest-neighbor algorithm error-corrected the raw reads and collapsed the reads into unique sequences, merging closely related sequences to remove PCR and sequencing errors. CDR3 sequences were aligned to IMGT reference sequences to assign V, D and J gene segments. For a sequence to be retained, a match of at least six nucleotides to both a V gene segment and a J gene segment was required. A rearrangement counted as productive if the CDR3 had no stop codons and remained in frame with V and J, and every other rearrangement counted as non-productive. Following IMGT convention, CDR3 was defined as the stretch from the second conserved V-encoded cysteine up to the conserved J-encoded phenylalanine. Sequences without an unambiguous match to a single V gene segment were excluded from the earlier analysis of 450 to 750 of the donors. In an earlier analysis of several hundred of the donors, a V segment was called functional when productive rearrangements were above 56.7%, and segregating when the standard deviation between donors exceeded 5%. A statistical classification framework was developed to diagnose cytomegalovirus status using the catalog of TCR beta chain sequences. In a later analysis, V and J genes were assigned by comparing TCR nucleotide sequences against IMGT/GENE-DB human TR gene sequences. A later analysis assigned CDR3 sequences and most-parsimonious VDJ recombination scenarios with the TCRdist pipeline. A later analysis defined each TCR beta chain by its CDR3 amino acid sequence plus V-gene family, and excluded reads lacking a unique V-gene family. As a way to deal with suspected cross-contamination and a sequencing artifact, a later analysis dropped under 600 nucleotide sequences that were highly shared and had low generation probability. In a later analysis, a clonal expansion index for each public chain was calculated from normalized within-repertoire ranks of inferred template counts. In a later analysis, generation probabilities were computed using a VDJ recombination model fitted to out-of-frame rearrangements, and the results were checked against IGoR. In a later analysis, TCR-TCR, TCR-HLA and TCR-CMV co-occurrence was scored with hypergeometric tests, and a repertoire-size bias correction was applied to TCR pairs. A later analysis estimated false discovery rates by permuting HLA or CMV assignments 20 times. In a later analysis, co-occurring TCRs were grouped using DBSCAN, and TCRdist sequence similarity was added for clustering within HLA-allele-positive subsets. Co-occurrence clustering excluded repertoires with fewer than 30,000 or more than 120,000 public chains, plus five with anomalous nucleotide sharing. The clones in this table, taken by TCRdb from immuneACCESS, are in-frame only. Not every clone is retained; where verified, under half of the shortfall comes from an unresolved V gene, and the cause of the rest is unknown. V and J calls and clone size come straight from that table; D and trimming were deduced from the DNA. This sample is represented by under 250,000 clones; approximately 82% of them were singletons. The ten most abundant clones make up 10% to 13% of the sample.

The paper as a whole reports these results and caveats: Linkage disequilibrium might explain the correlated functional status among segregating V segments, but an unknown experimental factor could not be ruled out. In an earlier analysis of about 600 of the donors, most TCR beta V segments appeared in productive rearrangements about 87% or about 30% of the time, broadly matching IMGT annotations. Compared with equally common non-associated chains, HLA-associated TCR beta chains in a later analysis were more clonally expanded and had lower generation probabilities. Three of the identified cytomegalovirus-associated TCR beta chains were confirmed in vitro to be specific for cytomegalovirus antigens. Roughly uniform sequencing depth across donors was assumed in presence/absence analyses, although this assumption may not hold. A later analysis found that most CMV-associated TCR beta chains appeared HLA-restricted, with HLA associations seemingly driven largely by CMV exposure. When HLA alleles, especially DR and DQ, strongly co-occurred, attributing TCR associations to individual alleles was difficult. A later genetic analysis associated a missense DCLRE1C variant with V-gene and J-gene trimming of TCR beta chains, and an independent cohort replicated the association. A later analysis found that TCR association rates varied across HLA loci, with DRB1 alleles showing the most associated TCRs and HLA-C alleles the fewest. Across donors, most TCR sequences were observed very rarely, whereas some public TCRs were present in many individuals. According to a later genetic analysis, donors in an Asian-associated ancestry cluster had fewer N-insertions in productive TCRs than the approximately 670-donor mean. In the study, 150 to 200 TCR beta chains were listed as associated with cytomegalovirus. Cytomegalovirus status was reported to be diagnosed by the classifier with high specificity and sensitivity in both the original and validation cohorts. A further reported finding was that TCR beta sequences accurately predicted the HLA-A and HLA-B alleles for most subjects in the first cohort. The sequencing pipeline was judged likely to have produced a cluster of highly shared sequence variants as a technical artifact. HLA typing was unavailable for some donors at each locus, so association tests used only the typed subset. A later analysis reported that several top co-occurrence clusters appeared linked to parvovirus B19, influenza, CMV and Epstein-Barr virus. The earlier analysis of 587 of the donors excluded over 15 rarely observed V segments, including chromosome 9 orphons, because counts were too low. In a later analysis, 16,951 TCR beta sequences were associated with specific HLA alleles at a false discovery rate of 0.05. The cohort was sequenced for TCR beta chains only, and without alpha or paired-chain data the features that could be detected were limited. According to the authors, the approach could potentially be generalized to other disease states and immunological phenotypes. For the cohort, immune exposure information was limited to CMV serostatus. Some IMGT-functional V segments, including TRBV6-2 and TRBV6-3, could not be told apart with the 87-base-pair reads, so those segments were excluded.

In the case of this clone: Its antigen remains undetermined. Base quality data are lacking; no much larger clone is found one base away.

This chain is built from TRBV5-5 and TRBJ1-5; a tentative D match to TRBD1 spans 5 bases. The sequence was collected from a woman aged 45 to 65 in good health and CMV-seropositive. Sequenced material: PBMCs. For the CDR3, the sequence is CASKEGQGPLGNQPQHF. The DNA is TGTGCCAGCAAGGAAGGGCAGGGTCCTTTGGGCAATCAGCCCCAGCATTTT.